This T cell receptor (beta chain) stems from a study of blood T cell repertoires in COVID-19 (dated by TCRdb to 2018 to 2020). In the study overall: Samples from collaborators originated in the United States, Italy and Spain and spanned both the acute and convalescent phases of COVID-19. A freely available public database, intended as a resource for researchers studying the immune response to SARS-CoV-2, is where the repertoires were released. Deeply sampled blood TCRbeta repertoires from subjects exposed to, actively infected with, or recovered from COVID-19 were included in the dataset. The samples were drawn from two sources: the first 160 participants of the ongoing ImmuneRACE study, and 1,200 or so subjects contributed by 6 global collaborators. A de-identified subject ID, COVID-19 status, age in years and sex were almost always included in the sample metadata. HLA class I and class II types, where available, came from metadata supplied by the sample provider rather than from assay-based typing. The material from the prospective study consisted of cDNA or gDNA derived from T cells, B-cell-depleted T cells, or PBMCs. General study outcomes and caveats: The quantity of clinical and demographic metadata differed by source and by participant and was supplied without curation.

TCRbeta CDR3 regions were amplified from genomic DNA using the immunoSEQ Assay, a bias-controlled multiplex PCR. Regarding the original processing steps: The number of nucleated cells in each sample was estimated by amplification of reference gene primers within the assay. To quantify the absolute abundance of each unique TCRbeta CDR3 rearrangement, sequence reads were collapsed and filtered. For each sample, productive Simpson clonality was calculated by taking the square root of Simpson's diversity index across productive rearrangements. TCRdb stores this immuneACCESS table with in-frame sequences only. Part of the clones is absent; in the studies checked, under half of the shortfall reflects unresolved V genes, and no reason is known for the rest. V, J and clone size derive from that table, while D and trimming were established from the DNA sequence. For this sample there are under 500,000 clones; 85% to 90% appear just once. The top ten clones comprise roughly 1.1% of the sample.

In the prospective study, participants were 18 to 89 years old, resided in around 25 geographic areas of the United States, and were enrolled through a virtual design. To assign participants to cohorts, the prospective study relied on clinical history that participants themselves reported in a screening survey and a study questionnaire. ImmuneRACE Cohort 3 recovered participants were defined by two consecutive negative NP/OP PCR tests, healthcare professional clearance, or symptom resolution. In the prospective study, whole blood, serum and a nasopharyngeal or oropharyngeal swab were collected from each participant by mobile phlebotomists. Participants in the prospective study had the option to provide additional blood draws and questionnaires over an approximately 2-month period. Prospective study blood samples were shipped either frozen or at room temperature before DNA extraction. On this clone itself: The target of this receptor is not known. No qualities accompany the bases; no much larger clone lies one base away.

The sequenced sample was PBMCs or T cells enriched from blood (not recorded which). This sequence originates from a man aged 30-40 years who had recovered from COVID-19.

In nucleotide form, the sequence is TGTGCCAGTAGTGTCGGTCCGAGCTCTGGAAACACCATATATTTT. It specifies CASSVGPSSGNTIYF. The chain employs TRBV19 and TRBJ1-3, with the D gene call left open. The trim is 5 bases for V and 0 bases for J, with a gap of 11 bases between the germline ends. Including the terminal cysteine and phenylalanine, the CDR3 comprises 15 residues. Only CDR3 DNA is held: 45 bases, read in frame from base 1. From the germline V gene (reference sequence), CDR1 is LNHDA and CDR2 is SQIVND.